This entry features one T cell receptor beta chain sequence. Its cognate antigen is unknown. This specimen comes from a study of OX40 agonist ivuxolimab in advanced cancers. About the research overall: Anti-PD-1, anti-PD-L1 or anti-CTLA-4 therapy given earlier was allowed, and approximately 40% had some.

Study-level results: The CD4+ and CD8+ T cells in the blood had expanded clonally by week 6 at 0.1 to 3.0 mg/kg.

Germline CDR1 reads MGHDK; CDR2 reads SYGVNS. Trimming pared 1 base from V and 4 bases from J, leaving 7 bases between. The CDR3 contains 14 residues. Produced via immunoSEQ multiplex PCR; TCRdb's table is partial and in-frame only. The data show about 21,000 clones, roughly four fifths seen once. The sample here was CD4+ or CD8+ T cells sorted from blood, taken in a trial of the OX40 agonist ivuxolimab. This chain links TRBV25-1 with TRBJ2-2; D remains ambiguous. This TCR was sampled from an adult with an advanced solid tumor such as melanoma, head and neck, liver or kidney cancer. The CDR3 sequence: CASSELRVTGELFF. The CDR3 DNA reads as TGTGCCAGCAGTGAATTAAGGGTCACCGGGGAGCTGTTTTTT.